This record covers a single TCR beta chain. This CDR3 comprises 17 residues. V shed 0 bases and J shed 1 base, with 13 bases lying between them. Germline loops: CDR1 LGHNT, CDR2 FRNRAP. These data are taken from a study of shared clonotypes between healthy human individuals. On the study more broadly: Donors had three CD4 naive, three CD4 memory, two CD8 naive and one CD8 memory plate apiece.

Clones were read by immunoSEQ multiplex PCR, and TCRdb kept only the in-frame ones, dropping some. Of over a million clones listed, approximately 97% were seen once; the top ten hold roughly 1.1%. The chain links TRBV12-5 to TRBJ2-1; TRBD1 is a possible D gene (6 bases). The clonotype comes from a man in his thirties or forties in good health. Sequencing was done on a sample of naive CD4+ T cells sorted from blood. Regarding subset: CD45RA+ positively selected. The CDR3 here is CASGLVMGRGSYNEQFF. In nucleotides, the CDR3 is TGTGCTAGTGGTTTGGTAATGGGCAGGGGTTCCTACAATGAGCAGTTCTTC.